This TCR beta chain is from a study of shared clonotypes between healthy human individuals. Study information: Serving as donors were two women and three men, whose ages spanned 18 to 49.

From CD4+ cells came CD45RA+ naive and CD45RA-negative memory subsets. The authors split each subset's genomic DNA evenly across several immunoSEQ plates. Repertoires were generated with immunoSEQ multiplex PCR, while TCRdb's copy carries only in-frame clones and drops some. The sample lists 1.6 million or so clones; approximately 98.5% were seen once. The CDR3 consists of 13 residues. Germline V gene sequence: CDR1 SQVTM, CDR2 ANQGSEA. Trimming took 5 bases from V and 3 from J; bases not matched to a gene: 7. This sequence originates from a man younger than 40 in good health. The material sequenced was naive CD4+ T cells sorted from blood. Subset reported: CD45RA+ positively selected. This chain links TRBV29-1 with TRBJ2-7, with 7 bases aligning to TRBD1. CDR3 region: CSVKGTVLYEQYF. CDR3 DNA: TGCAGCGTTAAGGGGACAGTTCTCTACGAGCAGTACTTC.